The clone carrying this T cell receptor beta chain was recorded a few times. Its matching antigen is unknown. The CDR3 spans 17 residues. Trimming stripped 2 bases from V and 5 bases from J, with 19 bases between. The germline V gene has CDR1 SGHTA and CDR2 FQGTGA. This specimen belongs to a study of liver allograft versus peripheral blood T cells. As for the study in general: The authors compared T cell receptor repertoires in transplanted livers with those in the peripheral blood of recipients.

Study-level points and caveats: It was reported that the T cell receptor repertoires found inside liver allografts differed from those that were detected in peripheral blood.

TCRdb fed the reads into MiXCR, producing one record per CDR3 protein. Of approximately 5,200 distinct CDR3 sequences in the sample, roughly 17% were seen once. This sequence was found in a human patient who had a liver transplant. Some T cells could come from the graft donor. V and J are TRBV7-3 and TRBJ2-1, with D perhaps matching TRBD1 (5 bases). As DNA, the CDR3 is TGTGCCAGCAGCTTAGAACCGTGGAGCCCGGACAACAATGAGCAGTTCTTC. Protein: CASSLEPWSPDNNEQFF.